A single sample gave rise to the 15 T cell receptor beta chains below, sequenced in a study of monozygotic twins with inflammatory bowel disease. Using the 5' RACE reads, TCRdb records one entry per CDR3 protein without DNA. The table for this sample gives approximately 200,000 distinct CDR3 sequences. What was sequenced was blood. The receptors were sampled from a human donor with ulcerative colitis or Crohn's disease, or a healthy co-twin of an affected twin (not recorded which).

The V call is TRBV5-1, the J call TRBJ2-7; the D call from TCRdb, TRBD1, cannot be confirmed without DNA. Per the germline V gene, CDR1 is SGHRS and CDR2 is YFSETQ. The CDR3 covers 16 residues. The CDR3 region is CASSFSQTGLSYEQYF.

The V call is TRBV10-3, the J call TRBJ2-1; TCRdb lists TRBD2, though no DNA is available to test this call. Germline values: CDR1 ENHRY, CDR2 SYGVKD. CDR3 size: 14 residues. The CDR3 sequence: CAILSSGGPNEQFF.

This chain connects TRBV11-2 to TRBJ1-1. Germline-derived CDR1 and CDR2 are SGHAT and FQNNGV. This CDR3 is built from 15 residues. CDR3 loop: CASSLLGAGGTEAFF.

The V and J genes are TRBV5-5 and TRBJ2-2; TCRdb's D call, TRBD1, is unchecked because there is no DNA. Germline CDR1 is SGHKS and CDR2 is YYEKEE (reference sequence). There are 16 residues in the CDR3. CDR3 in amino acids: CASSFPPGRSTGELFF.

This chain links TRBV5-4 with TRBJ2-2; TCRdb proposes TRBD2, but this gene call is untestable without DNA. The CDR3 is 16 amino acids. CDR1 and CDR2 from the germline V gene are SGHNT and YYREEE (reference sequence). CDR3 protein: CASSLGPRGGTGELFF.

V gene TRBV7-9 combines with J gene TRBJ1-2. Germline CDR1 reads SEHNR; CDR2 reads FQNEAQ (reference sequence). The CDR3 is 13 residues long. The CDR3 sequence: CASSLVAYSGYTF.

V and J are TRBV20-1 and TRBJ2-5; TCRdb returns TRBD1, unconfirmable since there is no DNA. Per germline, CDR1 DFQATT and CDR2 SNEGSKA (reference sequence). The CDR3 totals 14 residues. CDR3: CSAGGGPYQETQYF.

The chain recombines TRBV5-1 with TRBJ1-2. The CDR3 extends over 17 amino acids. Germline V gene sequence: CDR1 SGHRS, CDR2 YFSETQ. CDR3 residues: CASSLTSASRLNYGYTF.

This chain links TRBV11-1 with TRBJ2-7; TCRdb's D gene call, TRBD1, goes unchecked for lack of DNA. CDR1 and CDR2 from the germline V gene are SGHAT and FQDESV (reference sequence). The CDR3 extends over 15 amino acids. The CDR3 loop is CASSLSTGRWSEQYF.

The V and J genes are TRBV28 and TRBJ1-1; the D gene TCRdb calls, TRBD1, cannot be checked with no DNA. Germline V gene sequence: CDR1 MDHEN, CDR2 SYDVKM. CDR3 length: 14 amino acids. CDR3 in amino acids: CASSPRPRRSEAFF. Together with reference TRBV28 and TRBJ1-1, the CDR3 gives the full variable domain: DVKVTQSSRYLVKRTGEKVFLECVQDMDHENMFWYRQDPGLGLRLIYFSYDVKMKEKGDIPEGYSVSREKKERFSLILESASTNQTSMYLCASSPRPRRSEAFFGQGTRLTVV.

V gene TRBV12-3 or TRBV12-4 combines with J gene TRBJ1-5; TCRdb calls TRBD1, which cannot be checked without DNA. CDR3 length: 13 residues. CDR3 protein: CASSWGLFQPQHF.

V usage is TRBV2 and J usage is TRBJ1-1; the TCRdb D gene call, TRBD1, has no DNA to confirm it. The CDR3 sequence is 13 residues long. The germline gives CDR1 SNHLY, CDR2 FYNNEI. The chain's CDR3 is CASRDDRVTEAFF.

V gene TRBV15 combines with J gene TRBJ2-7; TCRdb names TRBD2, which stays unverified in the absence of DNA. Looked up from germline, CDR1 is LNHNV and CDR2 is YYDKDF (reference sequence). CDR3 length: 12 residues. Here the CDR3 reads CATSKRGAEQYF.

This chain uses TRBV20-1 with TRBJ2-6; TCRdb proposes TRBD1, but this gene call is untestable without DNA. Germline V CDR1 and CDR2: DFQATT, SNEGSKA (reference sequence). The CDR3 sequence is 13 residues long. This CDR3 reads CSAPPPGANVLTF.

The chain has TRBV6-5 and TRBJ1-2. This CDR3 is built from 13 residues. The germline CDR1 and CDR2 sequences are MNHEY and SVGAGI. The CDR3: CASSSTVNYGYTF.